The present T cell receptor (beta chain) was sequenced within a study of cytomegalovirus exposure and HLA in healthy donors. J gave up 6 bases and V 2 bases, and 3 bases lay outside the gene matches. Germline V gene lookup returns CDR1 KGHSH and CDR2 LQKENI. The CDR3 contains 14 residues. Use of 60 Vbeta and 13 Jbeta primers characterized the PCR. Produced via immunoSEQ multiplex PCR; TCRdb's table is partial and in-frame only. The sample yields 80,000 to 130,000 clones, 75% to 85% seen once. Broader study findings: TCR beta V segments were, for the most part, productive about 87% or about 30% of the time in an earlier analysis. Reportedly, cytomegalovirus status was diagnosed with high sensitivity and specificity. Most CMV-associated TCR beta chains were later found to appear HLA-restricted.

Comment on this clone: Its antigen is as yet unknown.

The sequenced sample consisted of PBMCs. This TCR came from a female donor in good health and CMV-seropositive. V usage is TRBV18 and J usage is TRBJ1-5; 8 bases agree with TRBD1. The CDR3 sequence: CASSPEQGGQPQHF. CDR3 in DNA: TGTGCCAGCTCACCAGAACAGGGGGGTCAGCCCCAGCATTTT.